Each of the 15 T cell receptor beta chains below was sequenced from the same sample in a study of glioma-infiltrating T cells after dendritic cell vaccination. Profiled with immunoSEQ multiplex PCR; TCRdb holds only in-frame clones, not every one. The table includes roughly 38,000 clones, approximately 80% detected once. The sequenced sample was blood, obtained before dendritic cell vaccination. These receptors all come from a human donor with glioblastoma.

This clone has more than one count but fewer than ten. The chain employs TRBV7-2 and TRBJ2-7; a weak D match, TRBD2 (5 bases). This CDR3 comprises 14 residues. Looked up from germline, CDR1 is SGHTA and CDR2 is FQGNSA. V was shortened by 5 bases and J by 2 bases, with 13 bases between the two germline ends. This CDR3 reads CASSATIGAYEQYF. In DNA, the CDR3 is TGTGCCAGCAGCGCCACGATCGGGGCCTACGAGCAGTACTTC.

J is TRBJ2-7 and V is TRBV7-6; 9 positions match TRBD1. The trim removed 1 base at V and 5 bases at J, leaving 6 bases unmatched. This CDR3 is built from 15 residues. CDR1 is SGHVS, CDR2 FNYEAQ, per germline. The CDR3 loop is CASSLVGQGINEQYF. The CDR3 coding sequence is TGTGCCAGCAGCTTAGTTGGACAGGGGATCAACGAGCAGTACTTC. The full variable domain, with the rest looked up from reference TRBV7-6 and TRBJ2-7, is GAGVSQSPRYKVTKRGQDVALRCDPISGHVSLYWYRQALGQGPEFLTYFNYEAQQDKSGLPNDRFSAERPEGSISTLTIQRTEQRDSAMYRCASSLVGQGINEQYFGPGTRLTVT.

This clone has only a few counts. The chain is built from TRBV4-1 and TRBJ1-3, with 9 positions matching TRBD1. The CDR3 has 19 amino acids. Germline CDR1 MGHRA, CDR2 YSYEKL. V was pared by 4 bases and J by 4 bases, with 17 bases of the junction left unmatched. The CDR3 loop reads CASSRPGTGPAAHGNTIYF. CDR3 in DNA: TGCGCCAGCAGCCGTCCGGGGACAGGGCCCGCAGCGCACGGAAACACCATATATTTT.

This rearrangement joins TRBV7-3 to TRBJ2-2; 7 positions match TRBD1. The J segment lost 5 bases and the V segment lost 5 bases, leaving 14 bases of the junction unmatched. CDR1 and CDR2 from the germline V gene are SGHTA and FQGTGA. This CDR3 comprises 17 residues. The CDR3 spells CASSPGSQGVVTGELFF. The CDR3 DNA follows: TGTGCCAGCAGCCCCGGCTCGCAGGGGGTGGTTACCGGGGAGCTGTTTTTT. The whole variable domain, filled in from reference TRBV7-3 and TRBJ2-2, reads GAGVSQTPSNKVTEKGKYVELRCDPISGHTALYWYRQSLGQGPEFLIYFQGTGAADDSGLPNDRFFAVRPEGSVSTLKIQRTERGDSAVYLCASSPGSQGVVTGELFFGEGSRLTVL.

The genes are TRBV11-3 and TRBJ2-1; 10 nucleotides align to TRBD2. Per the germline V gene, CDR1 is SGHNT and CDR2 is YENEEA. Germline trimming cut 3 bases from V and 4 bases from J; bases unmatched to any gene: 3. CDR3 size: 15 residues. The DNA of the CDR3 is TGTGCCAGCAGCTTCCTAGCGGGGGAGTACAATGAGCAGTTCTTC. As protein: CASSFLAGEYNEQFF.

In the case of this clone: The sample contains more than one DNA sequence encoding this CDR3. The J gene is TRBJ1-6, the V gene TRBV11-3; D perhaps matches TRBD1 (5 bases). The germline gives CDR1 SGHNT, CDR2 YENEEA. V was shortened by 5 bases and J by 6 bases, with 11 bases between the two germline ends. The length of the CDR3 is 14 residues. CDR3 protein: CASSRQQTNSPLHF. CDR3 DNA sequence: TGTGCCAGCAGCCGACAGCAAACTAATTCACCCCTCCACTTT.

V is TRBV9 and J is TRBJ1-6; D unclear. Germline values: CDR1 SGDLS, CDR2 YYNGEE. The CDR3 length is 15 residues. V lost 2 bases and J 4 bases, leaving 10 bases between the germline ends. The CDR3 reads CASSVLSGYNSPLHF. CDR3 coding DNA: TGTGCCAGCAGCGTTCTGAGCGGATATAATTCACCCCTCCACTTT.

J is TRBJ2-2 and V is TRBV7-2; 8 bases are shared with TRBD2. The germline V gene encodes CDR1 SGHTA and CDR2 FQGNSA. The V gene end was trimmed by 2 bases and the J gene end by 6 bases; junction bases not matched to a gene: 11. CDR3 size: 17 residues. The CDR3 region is CASSLMSSGGAAGELFF. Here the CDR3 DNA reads TGTGCCAGCAGCTTAATGAGCAGCGGGGGCGCCGCCGGGGAGCTGTTTTTT.

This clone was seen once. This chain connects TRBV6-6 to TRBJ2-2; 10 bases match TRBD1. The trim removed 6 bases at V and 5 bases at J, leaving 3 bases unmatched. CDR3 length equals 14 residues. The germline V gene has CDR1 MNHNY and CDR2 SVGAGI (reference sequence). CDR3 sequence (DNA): TGTGCCAGCAGGGACAGGGGGGGGACCGGGGAGCTGTTTTTT. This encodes CASRDRGGTGELFF.

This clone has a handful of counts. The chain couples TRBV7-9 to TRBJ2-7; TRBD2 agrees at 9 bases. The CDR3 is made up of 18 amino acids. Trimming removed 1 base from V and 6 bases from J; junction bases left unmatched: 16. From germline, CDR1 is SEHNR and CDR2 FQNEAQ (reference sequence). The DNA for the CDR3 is TGTGCCAGCAGCTTAGAGGGTGGACCTAGCGGGGTCCTGAGCGAGCAGTACTTC. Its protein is CASSLEGGPSGVLSEQYF. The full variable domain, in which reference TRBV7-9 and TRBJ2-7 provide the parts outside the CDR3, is DTGVSQNPRHKITKRGQNVTFRCDPISEHNRLYWYRQTLGQGPEFLTYFQNEAQLEKSRLLSDRFSAERPKGSFSTLEIQRTEQGDSAMYLCASSLEGGPSGVLSEQYFGPGTRLTVT.

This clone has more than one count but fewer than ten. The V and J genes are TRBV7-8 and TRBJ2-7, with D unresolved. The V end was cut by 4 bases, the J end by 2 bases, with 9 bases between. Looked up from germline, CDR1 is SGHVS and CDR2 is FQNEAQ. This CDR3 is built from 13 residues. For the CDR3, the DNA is TGTGCCAGCAGCTCCGGGTATACCTACGAGCAGTACTTC. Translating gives CASSSGYTYEQYF. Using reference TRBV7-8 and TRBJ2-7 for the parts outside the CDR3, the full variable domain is GAGVSQSPRYKVAKRGQDVALRCDPISGHVSLFWYQQALGQGPEFLTYFQNEAQLDKSGLPSDRFFAERPEGSVSTLKIQRTQQEDSAVYLCASSSGYTYEQYFGPGTRLTVT.

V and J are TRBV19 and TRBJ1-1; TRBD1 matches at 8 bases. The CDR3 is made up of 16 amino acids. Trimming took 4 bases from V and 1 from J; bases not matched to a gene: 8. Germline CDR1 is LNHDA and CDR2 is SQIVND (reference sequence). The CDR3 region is CASSSGTGGRNTEAFF. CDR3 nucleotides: TGTGCCAGTAGTAGTGGGACAGGTGGACGGAACACTGAAGCTTTCTTT.

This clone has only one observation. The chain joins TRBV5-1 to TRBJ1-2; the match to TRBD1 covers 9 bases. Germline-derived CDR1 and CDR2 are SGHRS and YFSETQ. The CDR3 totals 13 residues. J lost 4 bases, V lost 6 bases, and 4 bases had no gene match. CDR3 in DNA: TGCGCCAGCAAAGAGACAGGGGGCTATGGCTACACCTTC. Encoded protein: CASKETGGYGYTF. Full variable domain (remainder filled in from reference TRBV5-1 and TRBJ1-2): KAGVTQTPRYLIKTRGQQVTLSCSPISGHRSVSWYQQTPGQGLQFLFEYFSETQRNKGNFPGRFSGRQFSNSRSEMNVSTLELGDSALYLCASKETGGYGYTFGSGTRLTVV.

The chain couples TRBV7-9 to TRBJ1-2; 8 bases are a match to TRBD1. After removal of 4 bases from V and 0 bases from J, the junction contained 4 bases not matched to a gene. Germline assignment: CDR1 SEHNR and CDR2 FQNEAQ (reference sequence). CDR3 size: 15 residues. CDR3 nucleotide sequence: TGTGCCAGCAGCTCCGACAGGGGACCTAACTATGGCTACACCTTC. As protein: CASSSDRGPNYGYTF.

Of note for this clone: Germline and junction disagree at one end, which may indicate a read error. The CDR3 coding sequence is TGTGCTAGCAGCTTATCCAGCGGGAGCCAAGAGACCCAGTACTTC. Protein: CASSLSSGSQETQYF. This chain joins TRBV7-7 and TRBJ2-5; 8 bases fit TRBD2. The V gene's germline CDR1 is SSHAT and CDR2 FNYEAQ (reference sequence). The CDR3 extends over 15 amino acids.